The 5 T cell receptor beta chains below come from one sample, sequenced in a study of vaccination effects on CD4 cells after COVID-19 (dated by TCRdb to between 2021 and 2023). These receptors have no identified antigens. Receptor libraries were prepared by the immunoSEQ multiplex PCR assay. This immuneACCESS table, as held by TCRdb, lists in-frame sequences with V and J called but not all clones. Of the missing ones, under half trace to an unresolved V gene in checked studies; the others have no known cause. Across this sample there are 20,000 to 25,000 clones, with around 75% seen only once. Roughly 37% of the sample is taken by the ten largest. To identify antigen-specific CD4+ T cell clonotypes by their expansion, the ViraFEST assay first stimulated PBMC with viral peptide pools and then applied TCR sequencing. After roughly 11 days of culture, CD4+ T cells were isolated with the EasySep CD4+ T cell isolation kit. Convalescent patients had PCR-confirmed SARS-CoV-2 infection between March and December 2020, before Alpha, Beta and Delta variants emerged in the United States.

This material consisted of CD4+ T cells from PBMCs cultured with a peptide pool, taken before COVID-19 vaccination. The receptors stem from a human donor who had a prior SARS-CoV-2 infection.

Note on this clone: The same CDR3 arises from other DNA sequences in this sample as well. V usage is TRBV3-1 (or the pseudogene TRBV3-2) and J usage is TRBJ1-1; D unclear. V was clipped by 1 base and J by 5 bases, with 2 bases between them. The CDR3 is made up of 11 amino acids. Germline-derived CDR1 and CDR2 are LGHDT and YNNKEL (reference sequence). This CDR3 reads CASSQGTEAFF. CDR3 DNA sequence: TGTGCCAGCAGCCAAGGTACTGAAGCTTTCTTT.

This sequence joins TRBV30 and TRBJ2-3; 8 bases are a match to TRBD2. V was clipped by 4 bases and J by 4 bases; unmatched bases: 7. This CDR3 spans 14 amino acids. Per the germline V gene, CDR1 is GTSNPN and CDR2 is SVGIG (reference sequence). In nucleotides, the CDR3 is TGTGCCTGGAATACAGCGGGAGTGGCAGATACGCAGTATTTT. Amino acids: CAWNTAGVADTQYF.

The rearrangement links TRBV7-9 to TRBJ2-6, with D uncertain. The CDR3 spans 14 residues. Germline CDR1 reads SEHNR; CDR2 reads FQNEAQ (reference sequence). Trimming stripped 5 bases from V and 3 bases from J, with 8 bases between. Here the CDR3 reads CASSLEYGANVLTF. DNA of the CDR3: TGTGCCAGCAGCCTAGAGTATGGGGCCAACGTCCTGACTTTC.

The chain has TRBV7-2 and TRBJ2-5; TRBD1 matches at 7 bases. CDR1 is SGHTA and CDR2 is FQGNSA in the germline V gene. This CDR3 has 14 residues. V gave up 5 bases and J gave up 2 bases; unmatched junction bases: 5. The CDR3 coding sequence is TGTGCCAGCAGCCCCCCGGGACAGCAAGAGACCCAGTACTTC. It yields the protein CASSPPGQQETQYF.

The CDR3 is CASSVVSGQGFGSTDTQYF. The CDR3, as DNA: TGTGCCAGCAGCGTGGTATCGGGACAGGGTTTCGGAAGCACAGATACGCAGTATTTT. The V and J genes are TRBV7-8 and TRBJ2-3; 9 bases map to TRBD1. Per germline, CDR1 SGHVS and CDR2 FQNEAQ. The CDR3 has 19 residues. The J segment lost 0 bases and the V segment lost 5 bases, leaving 15 bases of the junction unmatched.